This is a list of T cell receptor beta chains from one sample in a study of response to subunit inactivated influenza vaccine. TCRdb used MiXCR to reprocess the RT-PCR reads, holding one entry per CDR3 protein. Counted here are 450,000 to 600,000 distinct CDR3 sequences, about 7.2% occurring once; the ten biggest clones make up about 12%. The source material was PBMCs from blood, sampled 23 months after vaccination. Receptors were obtained from a man aged 45 to 70 who received an inactivated influenza vaccine. Both conserved end residues are part of each CDR3. A D gene is named only where the DNA matches it firmly. Some rows mark clone size as missing; the rest say once, few, many or name a class of expanded clone.

-,TRBJ2-5,TRBV4-2,few,TGTGCCAGCAGCCAAGATCCGGGCAGTTGGGAGACCCAGTACTTC,CASSQDPGSWETQYF
TRBD1,TRBJ1-1,TRBV4-2,few,TGTGCCAGCAGCCAAACGGGACAGTTGGTCACTGAAGCTTTCTTT,CASSQTGQLVTEAFF
TRBD1,TRBJ1-5,TRBV12-3/TRBV12-4,many,TGTGCCAGCAGTCCTACCGGGACAGGACCTGATCAGCCCCAGCATTTT,CASSPTGTGPDQPQHF
-,TRBJ2-1,TRBV20-1,many,TGCAGTGCCCCCTCCGGTGGGGGGGGGGCTGCAAATGAGCAGTTCTTC,CSAPSGGGGAANEQFF
-,TRBJ2-1,TRBV12-3/TRBV12-4,few,TGTGCCAGCATCTCTGGAGGGCCCTACAATGAGCAGTTCTTC,CASISGGPYNEQFF
-,TRBJ1-6,TRBV6-2/TRBV6-3,many,TGTGCCAGCAGTTATTCAGGAAATTCACCCCTCCACTTT,CASSYSGNSPLHF
-,TRBJ2-7,TRBV5-6,-,TGTGCCAGCAGCCACGGGACTCGGGGGGAGCAGTACTTC,CASSHGTRGEQYF
-,TRBJ2-7,TRBV12-3/TRBV12-4,few,TGTGCCAGCAGTTTTACACAGGCCCCCTACGAGCAGTACTTC,CASSFTQAPYEQYF
-,TRBJ1-2,TRBV5-1,few,TGCGCCAGCAGCTTGAACGGGGCGGCTAACTATGGCTACACCTTC,CASSLNGAANYGYTF
-,TRBJ2-4,TRBV7-8,many,TGTGCCAGCAGCCAGCCCCAGCTAGCCAAAAACATTCAGTACTTC,CASSQPQLAKNIQYF